This T cell receptor (beta chain) was observed in a study of T cells expressing NK-cell markers. TCRdb derives one entry per CDR3 protein from the 5' RACE reads, leaving out DNA. Across 500,000 to 700,000 distinct CDR3 sequences, the top ten clones capture about 3.6% of the sample. Per germline, CDR1 DFQATT and CDR2 SNEGSKA (reference sequence). This CDR3 is built from 14 residues. Sequencing was carried out using blood T cells: a sorted CD56 or NKG2C T cell subset, CD4+ or CD8+ T cells, or bulk PBMC T cells (not recorded which). This receptor was taken from a man between 18 and 29 years old in good health. V gene TRBV20-1 combines with J gene TRBJ2-4; TCRdb proposes TRBD1, but this gene call is untestable without DNA. The CDR3: CSAPGGHDKNIQYF.